Presented here are 14 T cell receptor beta chains from one specimen sequenced in a study of breast tumors, draining lymph nodes, adjacent tissues. TCRdb redid the calling of the multiplex PCR reads with MiXCR, one entry per CDR3 protein. The sample yields approximately 100,000 distinct CDR3 sequences, 21% seen once. Samples came from axillary lymph nodes draining the breast cancer. Material: axillary lymph node tissue. The source is a female donor with breast cancer. Some clones in this sample may be carry-over from other donors' samples.

This clonotype has ten or more counts. The V and J genes are TRBV19 and TRBJ2-1; 7 positions agree with TRBD2. J lost 3 bases, V lost 5 bases, and 4 bases had no gene match. Germline lookup yields CDR1 LNHDA and CDR2 SQIVND (reference sequence). CDR3 length equals 14 residues. CDR3 sequence (DNA): TGTGCCAGTAGTCATCGGACTAGCTACAATGAGCAGTTCTTC. It yields the protein CASSHRTSYNEQFF.

On this clonotype itself: A much larger clone differs from this one at a single base, so this may be a read error. The V and J genes are TRBV19 and TRBJ1-4; D possibly corresponds to TRBD1 (5 bases). The CDR3 extends over 12 amino acids. The germline V gene has CDR1 LNHDA and CDR2 SQIVND (reference sequence). The V and J ends lost 11 bases and 7 bases respectively, with 14 bases between them. CDR3 DNA: TGTGCCTGTGGAGGGGATGTTGAAAAACTGTTTTTT. It yields the protein CACGGDVEKLFF.

This clonotype occurred many times. The chain links TRBV19 to TRBJ2-2; 9 bases match TRBD2. The germline V gene encodes CDR1 LNHDA and CDR2 SQIVND (reference sequence). The length of the CDR3 is 14 residues. J lost 4 bases, V lost 6 bases, and 3 bases had no gene match. CDR3 nucleotide sequence: TGTGCCAGTAGCCCTAGCGGGACCACCGGGGAGCTGTTTTTT. It specifies CASSPSGTTGELFF.

In its sample, this clonotype was seen many times. The rearrangement links TRBV5-1 to TRBJ1-3; D might be TRBD1 (5 bases). This CDR3 contains 18 residues. V lost 0 bases, J lost 0 bases, and 16 bases lay in between. Germline V gene lookup returns CDR1 SGHRS and CDR2 YFSETQ. In DNA form, the CDR3 reads TGCGCCAGCAGCTTGGCCGGGACTTTAGATGGCTCTGGAAACACCATATATTTT. Amino acids: CASSLAGTLDGSGNTIYF.

This clonotype showed up many times. The chain uses TRBV4-1 and TRBJ2-7, with 10 bases lining up with TRBD1. Germline V CDR1 and CDR2: MGHRA, YSYEKL. V lost 1 base and J lost 7; bases outside the gene matches: 4. The CDR3 is 14 amino acids. As DNA, the CDR3 is TGCGCCAGCAGCCAAGGGGACAGGGGCGGGGAGCAGTACTTC. Translation gives CASSQGDRGGEQYF.

This clonotype was observed at least ten times. The chain is built from TRBV19 and TRBJ1-2, with 10 bases lining up with TRBD1. The CDR3 consists of 16 residues. The germline CDR1 and CDR2 sequences are LNHDA and SQIVND (reference sequence). V gave up 6 bases and J gave up 8 bases; unmatched junction bases: 15. The chain's CDR3 is CASRSSTGGDMRGYTF. In nucleotides, the CDR3 is TGTGCCAGTAGAAGTTCGACAGGGGGCGACATGAGGGGCTACACCTTC.

This clonotype was recorded at least ten times. The chain uses TRBV12-3 or TRBV12-4 and TRBJ1-2, with TRBD1 identical over 8 bases. The CDR3 has 14 residues. Germline trimming cut 3 bases from V and 7 bases from J; bases unmatched to any gene: 7. The CDR3 is CASSLGPTGVGYTF. DNA of the CDR3: TGTGCCAGCAGTTTGGGTCCGACAGGGGTTGGCTACACCTTC.

This clonotype showed up many times. This sequence joins TRBV5-6 and TRBJ1-2; weak D call: TRBD1 (5 bases). Germline-derived CDR1 and CDR2 are SGHDT and YYEEEE. This CDR3 is built from 13 residues. The V end was cut by 1 base, the J end by 5 bases, with 9 bases between. CDR3: CASSLTQVYGYTF. CDR3 coding DNA: TGTGCCAGCAGCTTGACACAGGTTTATGGCTACACCTTC.

This clonotype was seen ten or more times. Sequence at one end of the junction differs from germline and may be a read error. The gene calls are TRBV10-3 and TRBJ1-2; 7 bases align to TRBD1. CDR1 ENHRY and CDR2 SYGVKD come from the germline V gene. This CDR3 region has 14 residues. The CDR3 coding sequence is TGTGCCATCAGTGAGAGAGTCTGGGGACAGAGCGCTTCCTTC. Protein product: CAISERVWGQSASF.

This clonotype was counted ten times or more. J is TRBJ1-4 and V is TRBV6-6, with 10 bases matching TRBD1. This CDR3 region has 15 residues. Germline V gene sequence: CDR1 MNHNY, CDR2 SVGAGI (reference sequence). The junction had 7 bases not matched to a gene; V was cut back by 4 bases and J by 8 bases. The CDR3 sequence is CASSSLGTGVEKLFF. The CDR3, as DNA: TGTGCCAGCAGTTCACTGGGGACAGGGGTGGAAAAACTGTTTTTT.

Ten or more counts support this clonotype. The gene calls are TRBV12-3 or TRBV12-4 and TRBJ2-1; D unresolved. The CDR3 consists of 15 residues. V was trimmed by 3 bases and J by 0 bases, leaving 9 bases between them. This CDR3 reads CASSLNPRSYNEQFF. CDR3 bases: TGTGCCAGCAGTTTGAATCCACGCTCCTACAATGAGCAGTTCTTC.

The V and J genes are TRBV4-1 and TRBJ2-7; 10 bases are a match to TRBD2. CDR1 is MGHRA and CDR2 is YSYEKL in the germline V gene. The CDR3 extends over 16 amino acids. V trimming: 1 base; J trimming: 1 base; junction bases outside the gene matches: 4. This CDR3 reads CASSQAETSGSYEQYF. The CDR3 DNA reads as TGCGCCAGCAGCCAAGCCGAGACTAGCGGGTCCTACGAGCAGTACTTC.

Comments on this clonotype: Since a much larger clone is just one base distant, this may be a read error. J is TRBJ2-5 and V is TRBV2; the match to TRBD1 covers 7 bases. Germline lookup yields CDR1 SNHLY and CDR2 FYNNEI. This CDR3 has 13 residues. CDR3 sequence: CASTLTGQEAQYF. The CDR3 region has the DNA TGTGCCAGCACCTTGACAGGGCAAGAGGCCCAGTACTTC.

Note on this clonotype: Germline and junction disagree at one end, which may indicate a read error. The chain has TRBV25-1 and TRBJ1-4, with D maybe TRBD1 (5 bases). CDR3 size: 15 residues. CDR1 and CDR2 from the germline V gene are MGHDK and SYGVNS. CDR3 amino acids: CASRTTGAGFEKLFF. The CDR3 region has the DNA TGTGCCAGCAGGACGACTGGGGCAGGGTTTGAAAAACTGTTTTTC.